Listed below are T cell receptor beta chains from one sample, sequenced in a study of STAT5B mutations in CD4+ large granular lymphocyte leukemia. Measured with immunoSEQ multiplex PCR; TCRdb has only the in-frame clones, and not every one. Among 22,000 or so clones, roughly 80% were seen once, and the ten largest hold 8.6%. Sequences were obtained from CD4+ T cells from blood buffy coats. These receptor sequences come from a human donor in good health. The CDR3 runs from the conserved cysteine through the conserved F or W. The order of the fields is V gene, CDR3 length, J gene, clone size, D gene, CDR3 protein, CDR3 DNA. The D gene is left open where the match is weak. Some rows have no size entry. The others give once, few or many, or a class for an expanded clone.

v_call: TRBV28; cdr3_length: 10; j_call: TRBJ2-1; clone_size: NA; d_call: NA; cdr3_aa: CASSYNEQFF; cdr3_nt: TGTGCCAGCAGTTACAATGAGCAGTTCTTC
v_call: TRBV2; cdr3_length: 15; j_call: TRBJ2-7; clone_size: NA; d_call: TRBD1; cdr3_aa: CASRLTGTGTGEQYF; cdr3_nt: TGTGCCAGCAGGCTCACCGGGACAGGGACAGGGGAGCAGTACTTC
v_call: TRBV7-3; cdr3_length: 13; j_call: TRBJ2-2; clone_size: NA; d_call: NA; cdr3_aa: CASSPYGAGELFF; cdr3_nt: TGTGCCAGCAGCCCCTACGGGGCCGGGGAGCTGTTTTTT
v_call: TRBV28; cdr3_length: 18; j_call: TRBJ2-3; clone_size: NA; d_call: NA; cdr3_aa: CASSRRKGTTNSTDTQYF; cdr3_nt: TGTGCCAGCAGTCGACGCAAGGGGACCACCAATAGCACAGATACGCAGTATTTT
v_call: TRBV29-1; cdr3_length: 12; j_call: TRBJ1-2; clone_size: NA; d_call: NA; cdr3_aa: CSVDKGTYGYTF; cdr3_nt: TGCAGCGTTGATAAGGGGACGTATGGCTACACCTTC
v_call: TRBV7-2; cdr3_length: 13; j_call: TRBJ1-2; clone_size: NA; d_call: NA; cdr3_aa: CASSFTQNYGYTF; cdr3_nt: TGTGCCAGCAGTTTCACACAGAACTATGGCTACACCTTC
v_call: TRBV4-3; cdr3_length: 15; j_call: TRBJ2-3; clone_size: NA; d_call: TRBD2; cdr3_aa: CASSQGGGGRDTQYF; cdr3_nt: TGCGCCAGCAGCCAAGGGGGCGGGGGGCGAGATACGCAGTATTTT
v_call: TRBV19; cdr3_length: 15; j_call: TRBJ2-2; clone_size: NA; d_call: TRBD2; cdr3_aa: CASSISGRAFGELFF; cdr3_nt: TGTGCCAGTAGTATAAGCGGGAGGGCCTTCGGGGAGCTGTTTTTT
v_call: TRBV5-4; cdr3_length: 16; j_call: TRBJ2-3; clone_size: NA; d_call: TRBD2; cdr3_aa: CASSRRLAGSTDTQYF; cdr3_nt: TGTGCCAGCAGCCGGCGACTAGCGGGGAGCACAGATACGCAGTATTTT
v_call: TRBV18; cdr3_length: 13; j_call: TRBJ2-3; clone_size: NA; d_call: NA; cdr3_aa: CASSPPGADTQYF; cdr3_nt: TGTGCCAGCTCACCACCGGGGGCAGATACGCAGTATTTT
v_call: TRBV7-2; cdr3_length: 17; j_call: TRBJ2-1; clone_size: NA; d_call: NA; cdr3_aa: CASSSNGGVKGRNEQFF; cdr3_nt: TGTGCCAGCAGCTCTAATGGTGGGGTTAAGGGCAGGAATGAGCAGTTCTTC
v_call: TRBV4-2; cdr3_length: 14; j_call: TRBJ1-2; clone_size: NA; d_call: TRBD1; cdr3_aa: CASSQLGQAYGYTF; cdr3_nt: TGTGCCAGCAGCCAACTCGGACAGGCCTATGGCTACACCTTC
v_call: TRBV18; cdr3_length: 14; j_call: TRBJ1-5; clone_size: NA; d_call: NA; cdr3_aa: CASSPAASNQPQHF; cdr3_nt: TGTGCCAGCTCACCAGCGGCTAGCAATCAGCCCCAGCATTTT
v_call: TRBV7-3; cdr3_length: 15; j_call: TRBJ2-1; clone_size: few; d_call: NA; cdr3_aa: CASSLQGAEYNEQFF; cdr3_nt: TGTGCCAGCAGCTTACAAGGGGCGGAGTACAATGAGCAGTTCTTC
v_call: TRBV15; cdr3_length: 17; j_call: TRBJ2-5; clone_size: NA; d_call: TRBD2; cdr3_aa: CATSRVLGTTSRETQYF; cdr3_nt: TGTGCCACCAGCAGAGTTCTGGGGACTACCTCGCGGGAGACCCAGTACTTC
v_call: TRBV10-3; cdr3_length: 13; j_call: TRBJ2-7; clone_size: NA; d_call: TRBD2; cdr3_aa: CAITGTSAGEQYF; cdr3_nt: TGTGCCATCACCGGGACTAGCGCTGGCGAGCAGTACTTC
v_call: TRBV11-2; cdr3_length: 17; j_call: TRBJ2-4; clone_size: NA; d_call: TRBD2; cdr3_aa: CASSLVPGLAGGNIQYF; cdr3_nt: TGTGCCAGCAGCTTGGTCCCGGGACTAGCGGGGGGAAACATTCAGTACTTC